The clone carrying this T cell receptor (beta chain) was seen at least ten times. Its antigen is not identified. The read ends 3 residues before the CDR3 terminus; that terminus is restored from the germline J gene. Measured with immunoSEQ multiplex PCR; TCRdb has only the in-frame clones, and not every one. The table lists about 39,000 clones, with no singletons. This CDR3 contains 15 residues. Germline V CDR1 and CDR2: MDHEN, SYDVKM. J lost 2 bases, V lost 7 bases, and 8 bases had no gene match. The record originates from a study of T cell clonality in common variable immunodeficiency. Findings and caveats of the study: Fewer deletions and N-nucleotide insertions were reportedly seen in common variable immunodeficiency TCR beta sequences. TCRbeta clonality was increased in CVID versus healthy controls.

The source material was peripheral blood mononuclear cells. The chain couples TRBV28 to TRBJ2-7, with 10 nucleotides matching TRBD1. The sequence was collected from a person aged 18 to 70 in good health. The CDR3: CASNRGQGLTYEQYF. CDR3 DNA, as far as it was read: TGTGCCAGCAATAGGGGACAGGGGTTAACCTACGAG. Full variable domain (remainder filled in from reference TRBV28 and TRBJ2-7): DVKVTQSSRYLVKRTGEKVFLECVQDMDHENMFWYRQDPGLGLRLIYFSYDVKMKEKGDIPEGYSVSREKKERFSLILESASTNQTSMYLCASNRGQGLTYEQYFGPGTRLTVT.